The 15 T cell receptor beta chains presented below share a single source sample, sequenced in a study of preoperative IRX-2 immunotherapy in early breast cancer. Sequencing used immunoSEQ multiplex PCR; TCRdb keeps in-frame clones, though not all of them. The table records around 62,000 clones, approximately 94% of them present only once. Stated treatment: preoperative locoregional IRX-2 cytokine immunotherapy. The sample here was taken from a patient treated with IRX-2 immunotherapy. Receptors were obtained from a human donor with breast cancer.

The CDR3 here is CASSLGQGADTQYF. The CDR3 nucleotides are TGCGCCAGCAGCCTCGGACAGGGGGCAGATACGCAGTATTTT. The chain joins TRBV5-1 to TRBJ2-3, with TRBD1 identical over 10 bases. With 4 bases clipped from V and 4 bases from J, the junction kept 3 bases outside the gene matches. This CDR3 is 14 amino acids long. CDR1 SGHRS and CDR2 YFSETQ come from the germline V gene.

The rearrangement links TRBV27 to TRBJ2-1; D is unresolved. Germline V CDR1 and CDR2: MNHEY, SMNVEV (reference sequence). The CDR3 has 13 amino acids. The ends were cut back, 3 bases at V and 5 bases at J, with 8 bases in the middle. CDR3 sequence reads: CASSFRVHNEQFF. CDR3 DNA sequence: TGTGCCAGCAGTTTCCGGGTCCACAATGAGCAGTTCTTC.

The chain combines TRBV28 with TRBJ1-4, with 9 bases lining up with TRBD1. The germline V gene has CDR1 MDHEN and CDR2 SYDVKM. The trim removed 4 bases at V and 3 bases at J, leaving 9 bases unmatched. There are 17 residues in the CDR3. The CDR3 loop is CASSSPTGTGSNEKLFF. As DNA, the CDR3 is TGTGCCAGCAGTTCACCTACAGGGACAGGGTCTAATGAAAAACTGTTTTTT.

This chain links TRBV5-6 with TRBJ2-5; a possible D gene is TRBD1 (5 bases). CDR1 SGHDT and CDR2 YYEEEE come from the germline V gene. CDR3 length: 15 amino acids. V was clipped by 4 bases and J by 2 bases, with 15 bases between them. The DNA of the CDR3 is TGTGCCAGCAGCGCGCGTCGAAGGGGACAAGAGACCCAGTACTTC. As protein: CASSARRRGQETQYF.

The V gene is TRBV29-1, the J gene TRBJ1-1, with D unclear. V was trimmed by 1 base and J by 5 bases, leaving 8 bases between them. This CDR3 has 12 residues. Germline CDR1 is SQVTM and CDR2 is ANQGSEA. The CDR3 DNA sequence: TGCAGCGTTGAAGCCGGAGGGACTGAAGCTTTCTTT. Translation gives CSVEAGGTEAFF.

The chain employs TRBV5-1 and TRBJ2-2, with a possible D match to TRBD2 (6 bases). The germline V gene encodes CDR1 SGHRS and CDR2 YFSETQ. The CDR3 loop spans 17 amino acids. V was cut by 0 bases and J by 5 bases, with 17 bases left in between. CDR3 residues: CASSLETDPRGTGELFF. The CDR3, as DNA: TGCGCCAGCAGCTTGGAGACAGACCCGCGGGGTACCGGGGAGCTGTTTTTT.

CDR3 in DNA: TGTGCCAGCAGCTTAGGGACTAGCGGGTACGAGCAGTACTTC. This sequence encodes CASSLGTSGYEQYF. V usage is TRBV11-2 and J usage is TRBJ2-7, with 11 bases identical to TRBD2. The CDR3 extends over 14 amino acids. Germline CDR1 and CDR2: SGHAT and FQNNGV. V lost 1 base and J lost 4; bases outside the gene matches: 0.

The chain recombines TRBV30 with TRBJ2-7; no firm D call. This CDR3 is 12 amino acids long. Germline CDR1 is GTSNPN and CDR2 is SVGIG (reference sequence). The germline V and J ends were trimmed by 0 bases and 4 bases, with 7 bases remaining between them. The CDR3 DNA sequence: TGTGCCTGGAGTGTTGTGGGATACGAGCAGTACTTC. Residues: CAWSVVGYEQYF.

This rearrangement joins TRBV5-4 to TRBJ1-2, with D possibly matching TRBD1 (6 bases). Germline V CDR1 and CDR2: SGHNT, YYREEE (reference sequence). Trimming shortened V by 3 bases and J by 8 bases, and 14 bases separated the two germline ends. The CDR3 has 13 amino acids. The DNA of the CDR3 is TGTGCCAGCAGCTCGGACAGCCTATGGGGCTACACCTTC. Amino acid sequence: CASSSDSLWGYTF. The complete variable domain, with remaining parts taken from reference TRBV5-4 and TRBJ1-2, reads ETGVTQSPTHLIKTRGQQVTLRCSSQSGHNTVSWYQQALGQGPQFIFQYYREEENGRGNFPPRFSGLQFPNYSSELNVNALELDDSALYLCASSSDSLWGYTFGSGTRLTVV.

V is TRBV6-6 and J is TRBJ2-7; no clear D gene. Germline V gene sequence: CDR1 MNHNY, CDR2 SVGAGI (reference sequence). The CDR3 extends over 11 amino acids. V shed 6 bases and J shed 3 bases, with 6 bases lying between them. CDR3 sequence reads: CASSRSYEQYF. The CDR3 DNA is TGTGCCAGCAGCCGGAGCTACGAGCAGTACTTC.

The chain uses TRBV28 and TRBJ1-5; no firm D call. V was clipped by 3 bases and J by 0 bases, with 6 bases between them. The CDR3 spans 14 residues. Germline loops: CDR1 MDHEN, CDR2 SYDVKM. This CDR3 is CASSFPYSNQPQHF. Here the CDR3 DNA reads TGTGCCAGCAGTTTTCCTTATAGCAATCAGCCCCAGCATTTT. Drawing the rest from reference TRBV28 and TRBJ1-5, the complete variable domain is DVKVTQSSRYLVKRTGEKVFLECVQDMDHENMFWYRQDPGLGLRLIYFSYDVKMKEKGDIPEGYSVSREKKERFSLILESASTNQTSMYLCASSFPYSNQPQHFGDGTRLSIL.

The chain joins TRBV9 to TRBJ2-1, with 12 bases fitting TRBD2. The CDR3 is 17 residues long. CDR1 and CDR2 from the germline V gene are SGDLS and YYNGEE. V gave up 5 bases and J gave up 2 bases; unmatched junction bases: 8. The CDR3, as DNA: TGTGCCAGCAGTAGAATCCGGACTAGCGGGACCTACAATGAGCAGTTCTTC. Translated, it gives CASSRIRTSGTYNEQFF.

The chain is built from TRBV11-2 and TRBJ1-2, with unresolved D. Germline CDR1 SGHAT, CDR2 FQNNGV. There are 15 residues in the CDR3. Trimming shortened V by 1 base and J by 2 bases, and 11 bases separated the two germline ends. The CDR3 DNA reads TGTGCCAGCAGCTTAGTTAGGGAGACAAACTATGGCTACACCTTC. This codes for CASSLVRETNYGYTF.

The chain links TRBV28 to TRBJ2-5, with 9 bases lining up with TRBD1. The length of the CDR3 is 15 residues. V lost 0 bases to trimming and J lost 5 bases; unmatched junction nucleotides: 4. CDR1 and CDR2 from the germline V gene are MDHEN and SYDVKM. The DNA of the CDR3 is TGTGCCAGCAGTTTATGGGGGACAGGGAAGGAGACCCAGTACTTC. This codes for CASSLWGTGKETQYF.

V is TRBV28 and J is TRBJ1-3; D is uncertain. CDR3 length: 15 amino acids. Per the germline V gene, CDR1 is MDHEN and CDR2 is SYDVKM. V lost 3 bases to trimming and J lost 3 bases, with 12 bases between them. The DNA for the CDR3 is TGTGCCAGCAGTTTGCCCCGGTACTTTGGAAACACCATATATTTT. Protein: CASSLPRYFGNTIYF.